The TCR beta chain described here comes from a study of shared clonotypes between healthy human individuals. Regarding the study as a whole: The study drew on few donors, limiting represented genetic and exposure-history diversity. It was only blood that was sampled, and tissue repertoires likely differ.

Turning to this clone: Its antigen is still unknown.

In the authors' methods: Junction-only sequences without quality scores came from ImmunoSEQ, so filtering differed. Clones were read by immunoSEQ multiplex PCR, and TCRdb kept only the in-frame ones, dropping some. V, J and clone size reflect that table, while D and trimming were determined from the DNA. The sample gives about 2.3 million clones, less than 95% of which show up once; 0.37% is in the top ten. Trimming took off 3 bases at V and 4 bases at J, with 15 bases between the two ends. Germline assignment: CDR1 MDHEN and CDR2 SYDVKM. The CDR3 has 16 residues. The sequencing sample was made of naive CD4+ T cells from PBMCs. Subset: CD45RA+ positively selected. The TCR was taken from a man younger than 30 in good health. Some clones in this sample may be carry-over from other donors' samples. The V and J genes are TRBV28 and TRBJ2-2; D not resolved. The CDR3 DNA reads TGTGCCAGCAGTTTGTCTGTAGGACGAGGCACCGGGGAGCTGTTTTTT. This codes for CASSLSVGRGTGELFF.